A selection of T cell receptor beta chains follows, all from one sample in a study of radiation and T cells in renal cell carcinoma. Generated by immunoSEQ multiplex PCR, the TCRdb table keeps only in-frame clones and is missing some. The sample shows 60,000 or so clones, 60% to 85% of them seen only once. The sequencing here drew on blood, taken from a patient whose treatment included radiotherapy and nephrectomy. These receptors came from a man aged 55-75 years with renal cell carcinoma. The CDR3 runs from the conserved cysteine through the conserved F or W. Each record gives: clone size, J gene, V gene, CDR3 length, D gene, CDR3 DNA, CDR3 protein. D genes are given only for firm matches. Clone size is stated in some rows and not others, as once, few, many or a class when expanded.

abundance: -
j_gene: TRBJ2-5
v_gene: TRBV2
len: 16
d_gene: TRBD2
CDR3nt: TGTGCCAGCAGAGAGATTAGTAGCGGGTGGGCCACGACCCAGTACTTC
CDR3aa: CASREISSGWATTQYF

abundance: -
j_gene: TRBJ2-7
v_gene: TRBV6-1
len: 11
d_gene: -
CDR3nt: TGTGCCAGCAGTACCCTCAACGAGCAGTACTTC
CDR3aa: CASSTLNEQYF

abundance: -
j_gene: TRBJ1-5
v_gene: TRBV7-9
len: 12
d_gene: -
CDR3nt: TGTGCCAGCAGCTTACAAGGTCAGCCCCAGCATTTT
CDR3aa: CASSLQGQPQHF

abundance: -
j_gene: TRBJ1-1
v_gene: TRBV6-1
len: 13
d_gene: -
CDR3nt: TGTGCCAGCCACCCCACCCTGAACACTGAAGCTTTCTTT
CDR3aa: CASHPTLNTEAFF

abundance: -
j_gene: TRBJ1-2
v_gene: TRBV12-1
len: 16
d_gene: -
CDR3nt: TGTGCCAGCAGCTCCTCTTCAGGTAACATCAACTATGGCTACACCTTC
CDR3aa: CASSSSSGNINYGYTF

abundance: -
j_gene: TRBJ2-2
v_gene: TRBV19
len: 14
d_gene: -
CDR3nt: TGTGCCAGTGTGCGGAATTCACGAACCGGGGAGCTGTTTTTT
CDR3aa: CASVRNSRTGELFF

abundance: -
j_gene: TRBJ2-7
v_gene: TRBV4-3
len: 14
d_gene: TRBD1
CDR3nt: TGCGCCAGCAGCCAATTCCCGACAGGGACCGAGCAGTACTTC
CDR3aa: CASSQFPTGTEQYF

abundance: once
j_gene: TRBJ1-2
v_gene: TRBV2
len: 14
d_gene: -
CDR3nt: TGTGCCAGCAGTGTAGGGGGAGCTAACTATGGCTACACCTTC
CDR3aa: CASSVGGANYGYTF

abundance: -
j_gene: TRBJ2-6
v_gene: TRBV7-2
len: 16
d_gene: -
CDR3nt: TGTGCCAGCAGGAGAATTACAGGTTCCGGGGCCAACGTCCTGACTTTC
CDR3aa: CASRRITGSGANVLTF

abundance: -
j_gene: TRBJ2-1
v_gene: TRBV7-3
len: 13
d_gene: -
CDR3nt: TGTGCCAGCAGCTGGGGCGGGAACAATGAGCAGTTCTTC
CDR3aa: CASSWGGNNEQFF

abundance: -
j_gene: TRBJ2-3
v_gene: TRBV2
len: 12
d_gene: -
CDR3nt: TGTGCCAGCAGTACTAGTTTAGATACGCAGTATTTT
CDR3aa: CASSTSLDTQYF

abundance: -
j_gene: TRBJ1-4
v_gene: TRBV5-5
len: 16
d_gene: TRBD1
CDR3nt: TGTGCCAGCAGCTTAGGGACAGGGGGCGCCGGGGAAAAACTGTTTTTT
CDR3aa: CASSLGTGGAGEKLFF

abundance: few
j_gene: TRBJ2-3
v_gene: TRBV7-6
len: 15
d_gene: -
CDR3nt: TGTGCCAGCAGCTTATTAGCGGAGTCCACAGATACGCAGTATTTT
CDR3aa: CASSLLAESTDTQYF

abundance: -
j_gene: TRBJ2-7
v_gene: TRBV21-1
len: 15
d_gene: -
CDR3nt: TGTGCCAGCAGCAAGGTCTGTTGGGGTCGATACGAGCAGTACTTC
CDR3aa: CASSKVCWGRYEQYF

abundance: -
j_gene: TRBJ1-3
v_gene: TRBV6-1
len: 15
d_gene: -
CDR3nt: TGTGCCAGCAGTGAATGGCAGGCCTCTGGAAACACCATATATTTT
CDR3aa: CASSEWQASGNTIYF

abundance: -
j_gene: TRBJ1-2
v_gene: TRBV21-1
len: 16
d_gene: -
CDR3nt: TGTGCCAGCAGCAAAGTCCGGGATAATACTAACTATGGCTACACCTTC
CDR3aa: CASSKVRDNTNYGYTF

abundance: -
j_gene: TRBJ2-1
v_gene: TRBV5-1
len: 13
d_gene: TRBD2
CDR3nt: TGCGCCACTTCAGCGGGGGGTCGGAATGAGCAGTTCTTC
CDR3aa: CATSAGGRNEQFF

abundance: -
j_gene: TRBJ2-5
v_gene: TRBV6-5
len: 16
d_gene: TRBD2
CDR3nt: TGTGCCAGCAGTTACTCGTTAGCGGGCGCCTCGGAGACCCAGTACTTC
CDR3aa: CASSYSLAGASETQYF

abundance: -
j_gene: TRBJ1-3
v_gene: TRBV18
len: 16
d_gene: -
CDR3nt: TGTGCCAGCTCACCAGGACCGGGATGGGCTGGAAACACCATATATTTT
CDR3aa: CASSPGPGWAGNTIYF

abundance: once
j_gene: TRBJ2-5
v_gene: TRBV11-3
len: 14
d_gene: -
CDR3nt: TGTGCCAGCAGCTCTACCCCCAGGGTGGAGACCCAGTACTTC
CDR3aa: CASSSTPRVETQYF

abundance: once
j_gene: TRBJ1-1
v_gene: TRBV29-1
len: 16
d_gene: TRBD1
CDR3nt: TGCAGCGTTGAAGATTGGGGACAGGGGAGGGGTGGTGAAGCTTTCTTT
CDR3aa: CSVEDWGQGRGGEAFF

abundance: -
j_gene: TRBJ1-2
v_gene: TRBV5-1
len: 16
d_gene: TRBD1
CDR3nt: TGCGCCAGCAGCCTAGGACAGGTTCGGACTAACTATGGCTACACCTTC
CDR3aa: CASSLGQVRTNYGYTF

abundance: -
j_gene: TRBJ2-5
v_gene: TRBV14
len: 15
d_gene: -
CDR3nt: TGTGCCAGCAGCCAAGCGGCTACAGGGTTAGAGACCCAGTACTTC
CDR3aa: CASSQAATGLETQYF